A single sample gave rise to the 10 T cell receptor beta chains below, sequenced in a study of identical twins. TCRdb re-analysed the 5' RACE reads in MiXCR, keeping a single row per CDR3 protein. This sample has around 1.7 million distinct CDR3 sequences, with about 32% found just once. Sequencing used cord blood. Source of these receptors: a newborn girl in good health.

This chain connects TRBV6-6 to TRBJ1-5; 12 nucleotides line up with TRBD1. The CDR3 has 15 amino acids. Germline V lookup: CDR1 MNHNY, CDR2 SVGAGI (reference sequence). The J segment lost 7 bases and the V segment lost 5 bases, leaving 6 bases of the junction unmatched. Here the CDR3 reads CASSPGGTGGQPQHF. The CDR3 coding sequence is TGTGCCAGCAGTCCAGGGGGGACAGGGGGCCAGCCCCAGCATTTT.

The chain combines TRBV6-2 or TRBV6-3 with TRBJ2-1; 12 positions agree with TRBD2. Per the germline V gene, CDR1 is MNHEY and CDR2 is SVGEGT. The CDR3 loop spans 16 amino acids. After removal of 2 bases from V and 3 bases from J, the junction contained 2 bases not matched to a gene. CDR3 in DNA: TGTGCCAGCAGTTACCGACTAGCGGGAGTCTACAATGAGCAGTTCTTC. It specifies CASSYRLAGVYNEQFF.

The chain is built from TRBV9 and TRBJ2-1; TRBD2 agrees at 7 bases. With V trimmed by 0 bases and J by 9 bases, 9 bases remained unmatched. This CDR3 contains 15 residues. Germline CDR1 and CDR2: SGDLS and YYNGEE. The CDR3 loop reads CASSVAVGGVLEQFF. CDR3 sequence (DNA): TGTGCCAGCAGCGTAGCGGTGGGGGGGGTACTTGAGCAGTTCTTC.

The chain joins TRBV28 to TRBJ1-5; 11 nucleotides agree with TRBD1. Germline V CDR1 and CDR2: MDHEN, SYDVKM. The junction had 16 bases not matched to a gene; V was cut back by 5 bases and J by 4 bases. The CDR3 is 19 amino acids. The DNA for the CDR3 is TGTGCCAGCAGTCTCCTTTTTGGACCCGGGACAGGGGGAAATCAGCCCCAGCATTTT. Encoded protein: CASSLLFGPGTGGNQPQHF.

The genes are TRBV29-1 and TRBJ2-1; D is ambiguous. The V gene lost 2 bases and the J gene lost 5 bases, with 10 bases spanning the gap. Per the germline V gene, CDR1 is SQVTM and CDR2 is ANQGSEA. The CDR3 has 13 amino acids. CDR3 residues: CSVEQVLNNEQFF. The CDR3, as DNA: TGCAGCGTTGAACAGGTCCTAAACAATGAGCAGTTCTTC.

V gene TRBV2 combines with J gene TRBJ2-1; TRBD1 is a possible D gene (6 bases). V was clipped by 4 bases and J by 8 bases, with 21 bases between them. The CDR3 has 16 amino acids. Germline assignment: CDR1 SNHLY and CDR2 FYNNEI. CDR3 amino acids: CASSGGQFWGRDEQFF. DNA for the CDR3: TGTGCCAGCAGTGGCGGACAGTTCTGGGGACGAGATGAGCAGTTCTTC.

This clonotype was observed a few times. This sequence joins TRBV2 and TRBJ2-3; 7 bases match TRBD2. CDR1 and CDR2 from the germline V gene are SNHLY and FYNNEI. V was clipped by 8 bases and J by 6 bases; unmatched bases: 5. The CDR3 is made up of 12 amino acids. In DNA form, the CDR3 reads TGTGCCAGCGACATTAGCGGGGATACGCAGTATTTT. Translating gives CASDISGDTQYF.

The chain couples TRBV25-1 to TRBJ2-1; TRBD2 matches 8 bases. CDR1 is MGHDK and CDR2 is SYGVNS in the germline V gene. The CDR3 loop spans 16 amino acids. The J segment lost 6 bases and the V segment lost 6 bases, leaving 13 bases of the junction unmatched. CDR3 DNA: TGTGCCAGCAGCACTCGGATGGCGGGAGGTGGCAATGAGCAGTTCTTC. It codes for CASSTRMAGGGNEQFF.

There are a few counts of this clonotype. The chain has TRBV15 and TRBJ2-1; tentative D call: TRBD1 (7 bases). The CDR3 has 15 amino acids. V was shortened by 9 bases and J by 3 bases, with 18 bases between the two germline ends. The V gene's germline CDR1 is LNHNV and CDR2 YYDKDF (reference sequence). The CDR3 sequence: CATSDRDSGYNEQFF. The DNA for the CDR3 is TGTGCCACTTCTGACAGGGATAGCGGCTACAATGAGCAGTTCTTC.

This clonotype has more than one count but fewer than ten. The rearrangement joins TRBV20-1 to TRBJ2-3, with 7 bases matching TRBD2. The CDR3 loop spans 14 amino acids. Looked up from germline, CDR1 is DFQATT and CDR2 is SNEGSKA (reference sequence). J lost 7 bases, V lost 3 bases, and 10 bases had no gene match. The CDR3 region has the DNA TGCAGTGCTAGCCCCGGGACTACACCTTATACGCAGTATTTT. Amino acids: CSASPGTTPYTQYF.